These T cell receptor beta chains were read from a single sample in a study of T cell responses to AZD1222 COVID-19 vaccine. Sequenced by immunoSEQ multiplex PCR; TCRdb stores in-frame clones only, minus some. The profile shows 110,000 or so clones, roughly 90% of them singletons. The sample consisted of peripheral blood, taken on day 0 of AZD1222 vaccination. The receptor set was obtained from an adult in good health. The CDR3 runs from the conserved cysteine through the conserved F or W. D genes are given only for firm matches. Not all rows give a size; the values are once, few, many and, for expanded clones, a class.

NA	TRBV2	NA	TRBJ1-1	TGTGCCAGCAGTGAAGCGGGCGACAGTTACACTGAAGCTTTCTTT	CASSEAGDSYTEAFF
NA	TRBV19	NA	TRBJ1-1	TGTGCCAGTAGTATGTCCAGGGTGAACACTGAAGCTTTCTTT	CASSMSRVNTEAFF
NA	TRBV7-3	NA	TRBJ2-1	TGTGCCAGCAGCCTGGCCCCAAATGAGCAGTTCTTC	CASSLAPNEQFF
NA	TRBV11-2	NA	TRBJ1-3	TGTGCCAGCAGCATCGGCGGAAACACCATATATTTT	CASSIGGNTIYF
NA	TRBV19	NA	TRBJ2-1	TGTGCCAGTAGTATTGTTCGGGTCAGCTCCTACAATGAGCAGTTCTTC	CASSIVRVSSYNEQFF
once	TRBV6-2/TRBV6-3	NA	TRBJ1-5	TGTGCCAGCAGTTCGGCGAAACAGGGTGGTAATCAGCCCCAGCATTTT	CASSSAKQGGNQPQHF
NA	TRBV15	NA	TRBJ2-6	TGTGCCACCAGCAGTTACATCTCTGGGGCCAACGTCCTGACTTTC	CATSSYISGANVLTF
few	TRBV6-4	NA	TRBJ2-2	TGTGCCAGCAGTGACTCAGGCACCGGGGAGCTGTTTTTT	CASSDSGTGELFF
NA	TRBV25-1	TRBD2	TRBJ2-1	TGTGCCAGCAAGGAGCTAGCGGCACCCTACAATGAGCAGTTCTTC	CASKELAAPYNEQFF
NA	TRBV6-5	NA	TRBJ1-4	TGTGCCAGCACCACCCTTGGGGGCGAAAAACTGTTTTTT	CASTTLGGEKLFF
NA	TRBV4-3	TRBD2	TRBJ2-1	TGCGCCAGCAGCCGGAACCGGGACGGGAGGTGGAATGAGCAGTTCTTC	CASSRNRDGRWNEQFF
NA	TRBV3-1/TRBV3-2	NA	TRBJ2-7	TGTGCCAGCAGCCACCGCGAGCAGTACTTC	CASSHREQYF
few	TRBV6-2/TRBV6-3	NA	TRBJ2-1	TGTGCCAGCAGTGGCAGTGGCTACAATGAGCAGTTCTTC	CASSGSGYNEQFF
NA	TRBV9	NA	TRBJ2-7	TGTGCCAGCAGCGCGAAGATGGAGGGCTACGAGCAGTACTTC	CASSAKMEGYEQYF
NA	TRBV19	TRBD1	TRBJ1-6	TGTGCCATCTCGGACAGGGGTAATTCACCCCTCCACTTT	CAISDRGNSPLHF
NA	TRBV6-2/TRBV6-3	TRBD1	TRBJ2-3	TGTGCCAGCAGTGGGACAGGAAGCACAGATACGCAGTATTTT	CASSGTGSTDTQYF
NA	TRBV18	NA	TRBJ1-6	TGTGCCAGCTCACCAGGGAGCCCCAATTCTCAAAATTCACCCCTCCACTTT	CASSPGSPNSQNSPLHF
NA	TRBV5-5	NA	TRBJ2-1	TGTGCCAGCACCACCGGGCCACTCGGGGAGCAGTTCTTC	CASTTGPLGEQFF
NA	TRBV2	NA	TRBJ2-3	TGTGCCAGCTCGGGTGAAAGCACAGATACGCAGTATTTT	CASSGESTDTQYF
NA	TRBV10-2	NA	TRBJ1-3	TGCGCCAGCAGTCCAGGGGTCTCTGGAAACACCATATATTTT	CASSPGVSGNTIYF
NA	TRBV5-4	NA	TRBJ1-3	TGTGCCAGCAGCTTGGGACAAACCTCTGGAAACACCATATATTTT	CASSLGQTSGNTIYF
NA	TRBV4-1	NA	TRBJ2-7	TGCGCCAGCAGCCAAGATTATCGGGACGAGCAGTACTTC	CASSQDYRDEQYF
NA	TRBV5-6	NA	TRBJ2-1	TGTGCCAGCAGTCCGGGGATGATCAATGAGCAGTTCTTC	CASSPGMINEQFF
once	TRBV5-1	NA	TRBJ1-1	TGCGCCAGCAGCTTAGGGGGGCGGACCACTGAAGCTTTCTTT	CASSLGGRTTEAFF